This TCR beta chain comes out of a study of blood T cell repertoires in COVID-19. In the source study's methods: Cell counts per sample came from amplifying reference gene primers. Generated by immunoSEQ multiplex PCR, the TCRdb table keeps only in-frame clones and is missing some. V and J calls and clone size come straight from that table; D and trimming were deduced from the DNA. The sample lists roughly 350,000 clones, approximately 91% occurring once. Seattle's cohort entered during active infection and was followed longitudinally. This receptor was identified in a woman aged 65 to 85 with COVID-19, enrolled during active disease. The sequenced material came from peripheral blood.

The CDR3 protein is CAWKTLAGGVYEQYF. DNA of the CDR3: TGTGCCTGGAAAACCCTAGCGGGGGGCGTCTACGAGCAGTACTTC. V gene TRBV30 combines with J gene TRBJ2-7; TRBD2 agrees at 11 bases. Trimming at V came to 4 bases and at J to 3 bases, leaving 8 bases not matched to a gene. Germline CDR1 reads GTSNPN; CDR2 reads SVGIG (reference sequence). CDR3 length: 15 residues.